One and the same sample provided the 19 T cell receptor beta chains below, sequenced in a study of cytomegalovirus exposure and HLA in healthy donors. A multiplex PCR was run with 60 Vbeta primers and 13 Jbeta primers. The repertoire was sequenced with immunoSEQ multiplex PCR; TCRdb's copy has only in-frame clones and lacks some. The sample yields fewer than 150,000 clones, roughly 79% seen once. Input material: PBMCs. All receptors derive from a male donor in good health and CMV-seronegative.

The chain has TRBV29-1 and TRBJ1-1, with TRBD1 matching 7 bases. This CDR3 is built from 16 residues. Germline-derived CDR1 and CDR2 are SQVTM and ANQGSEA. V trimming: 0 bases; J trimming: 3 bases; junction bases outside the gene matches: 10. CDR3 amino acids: CSVEDPGTVLDTEAFF. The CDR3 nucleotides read TGCAGCGTTGAAGACCCGGGGACAGTACTTGACACTGAAGCTTTCTTT.

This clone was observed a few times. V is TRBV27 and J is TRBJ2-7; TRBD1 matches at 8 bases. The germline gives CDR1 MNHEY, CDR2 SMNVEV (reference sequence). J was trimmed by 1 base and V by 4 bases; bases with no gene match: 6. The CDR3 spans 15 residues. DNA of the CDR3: TGTGCCAGCAGTTCGAGCGGACAGGGTTCCTACGAGCAGTACTTC. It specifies CASSSSGQGSYEQYF.

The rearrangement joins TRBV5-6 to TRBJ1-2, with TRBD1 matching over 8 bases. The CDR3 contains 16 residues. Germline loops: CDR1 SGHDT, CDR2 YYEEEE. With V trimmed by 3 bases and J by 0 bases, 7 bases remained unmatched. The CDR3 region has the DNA TGTGCCAGCAGCTCCGACAGGGGCCCGACTAACTATGGCTACACCTTC. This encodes CASSSDRGPTNYGYTF.

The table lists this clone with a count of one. The CDR3 DNA is TGTGCCAGCAGCTTGTATTCCAGGGGGCCCTTATGGAGTACGTACACCTTC. Translating it yields CASSLYSRGPLWSTYTF. This chain joins TRBV5-4 and TRBJ1-2; 8 bases align to TRBD1. This CDR3 region has 17 residues. V was clipped by 1 base and J by 11 bases; unmatched bases: 19. Germline CDR1 is SGHNT and CDR2 is YYREEE (reference sequence).

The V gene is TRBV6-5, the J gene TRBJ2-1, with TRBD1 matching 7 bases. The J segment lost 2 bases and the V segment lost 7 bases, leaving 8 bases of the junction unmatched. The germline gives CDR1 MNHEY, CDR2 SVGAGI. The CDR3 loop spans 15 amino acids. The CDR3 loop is CASTSAGTAYNEQFF. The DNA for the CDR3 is TGTGCCAGCACCTCAGCCGGGACAGCCTACAATGAGCAGTTCTTC.

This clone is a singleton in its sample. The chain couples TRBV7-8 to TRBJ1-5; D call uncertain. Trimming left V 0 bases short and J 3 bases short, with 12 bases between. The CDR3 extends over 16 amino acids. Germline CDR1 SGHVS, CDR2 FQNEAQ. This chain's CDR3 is CASSLARSISNQPQHF. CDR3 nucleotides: TGTGCCAGCAGCTTAGCTAGAAGTATATCCAATCAGCCCCAGCATTTT.

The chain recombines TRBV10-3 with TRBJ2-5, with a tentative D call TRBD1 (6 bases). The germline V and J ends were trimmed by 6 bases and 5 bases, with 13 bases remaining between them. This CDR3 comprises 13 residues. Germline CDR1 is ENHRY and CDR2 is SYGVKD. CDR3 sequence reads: CAISNREGETQYF. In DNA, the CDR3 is TGTGCCATCAGCAACAGGGAAGGGGAGACCCAGTACTTC.

In DNA, the CDR3 is TGTGCCAGCAGTTACGGTACAGGGGGCCCTAACTATGGCTACACCTTC. Its translation: CASSYGTGGPNYGYTF. The V and J genes are TRBV6-5 and TRBJ1-2; 9 positions agree with TRBD1. The length of the CDR3 is 16 residues. The germline CDR1 and CDR2 sequences are MNHEY and SVGAGI. J was trimmed by 0 bases and V by 2 bases; bases with no gene match: 4.

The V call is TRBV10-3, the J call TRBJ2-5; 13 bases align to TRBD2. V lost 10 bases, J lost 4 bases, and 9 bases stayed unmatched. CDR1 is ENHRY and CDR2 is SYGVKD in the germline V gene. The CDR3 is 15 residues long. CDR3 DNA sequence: TGTGCCACCGGGACTAGCGGGGTAGTGGGAGAGACCCAGTACTTC. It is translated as CATGTSGVVGETQYF.

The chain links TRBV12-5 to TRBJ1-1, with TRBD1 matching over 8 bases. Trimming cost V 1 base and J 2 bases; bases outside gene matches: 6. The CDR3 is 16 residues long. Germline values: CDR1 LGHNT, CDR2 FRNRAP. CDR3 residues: CASGLANTGGNTEAFF. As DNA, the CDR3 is TGTGCTAGTGGTTTGGCAAATACAGGGGGTAACACTGAAGCTTTCTTT. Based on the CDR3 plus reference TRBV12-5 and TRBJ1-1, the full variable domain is DARVTQTPRHKVTEMGQEVTMRCQPILGHNTVFWYRQTMMQGLELLAYFRNRAPLDDSGMPKDRFSAEMPDATLATLKIQPSEPRDSAVYFCASGLANTGGNTEAFFGQGTRLTVV.

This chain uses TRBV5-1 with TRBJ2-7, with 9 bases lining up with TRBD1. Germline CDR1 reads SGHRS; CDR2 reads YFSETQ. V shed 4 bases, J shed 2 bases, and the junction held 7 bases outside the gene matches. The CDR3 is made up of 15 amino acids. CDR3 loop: CASSLLGQGPYEQYF. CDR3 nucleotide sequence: TGCGCCAGCAGCCTCCTCGGACAGGGGCCCTACGAGCAGTACTTC.

In DNA, the CDR3 is TGCGCCAGCAGCAACCGGGACAGGGGGCTATATACGCAGTATTTT. Amino acid sequence: CASSNRDRGLYTQYF. The chain recombines TRBV5-1 with TRBJ2-3; 12 bases are a match to TRBD1. Per germline, CDR1 SGHRS and CDR2 YFSETQ. CDR3 size: 15 residues. After removal of 4 bases from V and 7 bases from J, the junction contained 7 bases not matched to a gene.

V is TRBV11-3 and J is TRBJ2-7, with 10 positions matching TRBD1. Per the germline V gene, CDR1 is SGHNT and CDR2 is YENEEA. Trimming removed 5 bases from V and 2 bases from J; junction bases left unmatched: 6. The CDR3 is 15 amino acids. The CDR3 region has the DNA TGTGCCAGCAGCCCTAGACAGGGGGCCCCCTACGAGCAGTACTTC. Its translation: CASSPRQGAPYEQYF.

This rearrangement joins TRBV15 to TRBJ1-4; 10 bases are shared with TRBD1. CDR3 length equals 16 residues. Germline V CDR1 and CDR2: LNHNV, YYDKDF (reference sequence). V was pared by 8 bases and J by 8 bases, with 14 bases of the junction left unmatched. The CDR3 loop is CATQPGQGWFGEKLFF. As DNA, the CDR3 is TGTGCCACCCAACCGGGACAGGGGTGGTTCGGGGAAAAACTGTTTTTT.

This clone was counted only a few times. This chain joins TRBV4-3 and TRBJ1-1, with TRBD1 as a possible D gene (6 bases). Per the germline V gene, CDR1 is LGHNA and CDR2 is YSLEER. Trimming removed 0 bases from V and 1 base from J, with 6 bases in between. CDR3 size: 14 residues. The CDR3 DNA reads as TGCGCCAGCAGCCAAGACAGGGGGAACACTGAAGCTTTCTTT. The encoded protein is CASSQDRGNTEAFF.

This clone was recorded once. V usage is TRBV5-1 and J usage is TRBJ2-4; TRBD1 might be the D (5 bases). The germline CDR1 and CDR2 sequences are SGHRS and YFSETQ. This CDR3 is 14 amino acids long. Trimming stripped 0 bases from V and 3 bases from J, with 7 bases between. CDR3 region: CASSLARDKNIQYF. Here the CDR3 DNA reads TGCGCCAGCAGCTTGGCCAGGGACAAAAACATTCAGTACTTC.

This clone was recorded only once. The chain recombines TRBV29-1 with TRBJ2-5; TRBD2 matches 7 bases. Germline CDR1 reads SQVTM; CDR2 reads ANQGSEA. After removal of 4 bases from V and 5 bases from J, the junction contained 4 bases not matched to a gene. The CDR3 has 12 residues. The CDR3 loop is CSVGVGGETQYF. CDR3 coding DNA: TGCAGCGTTGGGGTGGGGGGGGAGACCCAGTACTTC. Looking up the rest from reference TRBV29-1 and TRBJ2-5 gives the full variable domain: SAVISQKPSRDICQRGTSLTIQCQVDSQVTMMFWYRQQPGQSLTLIATANQGSEATYESGFVIDKFPISRPNLTFSTLTVSNMSPEDSSIYLCSVGVGGETQYFGPGTRLLVL.

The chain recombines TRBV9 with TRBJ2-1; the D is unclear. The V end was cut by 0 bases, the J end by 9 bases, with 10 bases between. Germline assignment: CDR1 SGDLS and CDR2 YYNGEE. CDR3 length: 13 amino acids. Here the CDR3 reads CASSVGPSGEQFF. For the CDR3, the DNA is TGTGCCAGCAGCGTAGGACCCTCGGGTGAGCAGTTCTTC.

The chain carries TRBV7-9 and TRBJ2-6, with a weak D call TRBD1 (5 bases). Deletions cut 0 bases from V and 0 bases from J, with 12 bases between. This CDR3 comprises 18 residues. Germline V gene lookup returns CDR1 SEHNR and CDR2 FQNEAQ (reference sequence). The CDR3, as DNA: TGTGCCAGCAGCTTAGCGGTTGGGGCCGGCTCTGGGGCCAACGTCCTGACTTTC. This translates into CASSLAVGAGSGANVLTF.